This T cell receptor (beta chain) was recorded in a study of regulatory T cells in long-lasting Graves disease. Details on this clonotype: Antigen specificity is unknown.

Time point denoted: newly diagnosed GD, antithyroid drugs for less than 3 months. TCR sequences were obtained from RNA taken from PBMCs. This CDR3 is 16 amino acids long. V was pared by 1 base and J by 9 bases, with 16 bases of the junction left unmatched. Germline lookup yields CDR1 SGHRS and CDR2 YFSETQ. Arm-PCR of CDR3 regions and iRepertoire HTBI primers were used to build TCR beta libraries. Each CDR3 protein is one row after TCRdb ran MiXCR on the multiplex PCR reads. The table shows over 450,000 distinct CDR3 sequences, with more than 10% occurring only once. Overall study results and limits: There were preferences for TRBV28, TRBJ1-2 and TRBJ2-5 in persistent disease.

These records were also assigned to another study, of T cells in Graves' hyperthyroidism and ophthalmopathy. This second study notes: Clinical symptoms, serum thyroxine and TRAb, thyroid ultrasound and orbital computed tomography together formed the diagnostic basis. The HTBI set primed first-round TCR CDR3 RT-PCR.

This material consisted of peripheral blood mononuclear cells (PBMCs), taken at new diagnosis, from a patient treated with antithyroid drugs. This chain joins TRBV5-1 and TRBJ2-7, with 7 bases identical to TRBD1. This sequence was found in a woman aged 25 to 39 with Graves disease. In DNA form, the CDR3 reads TGCGCCAGCAGCTTGACCCCCGACAGGGTTGAGGTCGGGCAGTACTTC. Its protein is CASSLTPDRVEVGQYF. Using reference TRBV5-1 and TRBJ2-7 for the parts outside the CDR3, the full variable domain is KAGVTQTPRYLIKTRGQQVTLSCSPISGHRSVSWYQQTPGQGLQFLFEYFSETQRNKGNFPGRFSGRQFSNSRSEMNVSTLELGDSALYLCASSLTPDRVEVGQYFGPGTRLTVT.